What follows is one T cell receptor beta chain and its context. No cognate antigen has been identified for it. It has no much larger one-base neighbor in the sample; base qualities were not kept. There are 13 amino acids in the CDR3, from cysteine to phenylalanine inclusive. Only CDR3 DNA remains: 39 bases, in frame from the first base. Deletion took 4 bases off V and 2 bases off J, with a span of 6 bases between the germline ends. The germline V gene yields SGHTA for CDR1 and FQGNSA for CDR2. This sample is drawn from a study of cytomegalovirus exposure and HLA in healthy donors (dated by TCRdb to about 2017). A note on the overall study: In an earlier analysis of some 610 of the donors, 250 to 300 Gb of sequence data and approximately 100 million unique TCR beta sequences from roughly 180 million T cells were reported. An early release covering about 600 HLA-typed donors comprised about 300 gigabases of sequencing data and approximately 85 million unique TCR sequences. Of the 300 to 450 genotyped donors, roughly 76% were placed in the genetic ancestry cluster associated with self-reported Caucasian donors. The study aimed to test whether signatures of past pathogen exposure could be identified by cataloging public T cell receptors. Using immunosequencing, the study profiled T cell repertoires from 500 to 800 subjects and related those repertoires to cytomegalovirus serostatus. Along with the roughly 670-subject first cohort, a separate validation cohort of over a hundred different subjects was used. To predict cytomegalovirus infection status, the study combined high-throughput TCR immunosequencing, statistical association of individual TCRs with disease status, and machine learning. A later analysis re-analyzed previously published TCR beta repertoires from approximately 670 donors and added high-resolution HLA genotyping to study TCR occurrence patterns. Rather than using new phenotypic data, the later analysis identified candidate immune exposures from TCR beta sequences and from how often those sequences occurred across donors. An earlier analysis of around 540 of the donors applied high-throughput TCR beta sequencing to assess whether each TCR beta V gene segment acted as functional or pseudogenic. Donor age, sex, ethnicity and CMV serostatus were compiled together with the repertoire data. In a later genetic analysis, genome-wide SNP genotypes for about three fifths of the roughly 670 donors were used, and that subset was treated as a discovery cohort. All discovery cohort repertoires had been generated using a single sequencing platform. Class I and class II HLA loci were covered by the typing at four-digit resolution. Typing coverage differed by locus: A, B, C, DRB1 and DQB1 were typed in about 620-630 donors, DQA1 in about 510, DPA1 in around 600, and DPB1 in about 450. Several DR-DQ haplotypes were treated as single units for association and clustering because of strong linkage in the cohort. On average, roughly 200,000 unique TCR beta nucleotide sequences were sequenced per donor among a few hundred genotyped donors of the cohort, with about 19% of those sequences being non-productive.

Library generation was performed with the immunoSEQ multiplex PCR assay. The multiplex PCR relied on a mix of 60 forward primers for TCR Vbeta segments and 13 reverse primers for TCR Jbeta segments. The CDR3 region of rearranged TCR beta genes was amplified from genomic DNA with a multiplex PCR assay. The Illumina HiSeq System was used to sequence the amplified TCR beta libraries as 87-base-pair reads. The original pipeline was this. In a later analysis, tens of millions of unique TCR beta chains were counted across the 500 to 850 repertoires, and roughly 10 million of these chains were shared by at least two donors. To remove PCR and sequencing errors, raw reads were error-corrected and collapsed into unique sequences using a nearest-neighbor algorithm that merged closely related sequences. Alignment of CDR3 sequences to IMGT reference sequences was used to assign V, D and J gene segments. For a sequence to be retained, a match of at least six nucleotides was required to both a V gene segment and a J gene segment. A rearrangement was called productive if the CDR3 had no stop codons and remained in frame with V and J, and every other rearrangement was called non-productive. CDR3 was defined according to IMGT convention as the region running from the second conserved V-encoded cysteine to the conserved J-encoded phenylalanine. Sequences without an unambiguous match to a single V gene segment were excluded from the earlier analysis of 450 to 750 of the donors. An earlier analysis of 450 to 650 of the donors called V segments functional above 56.7% productive rearrangements and segregating when the between-donor standard deviation exceeded 5%. A statistical classification framework was developed to diagnose cytomegalovirus status using the catalog of TCR beta chain sequences. V and J gene assignment, in a later analysis, came from comparing TCR nucleotide sequences with IMGT/GENE-DB human TR gene sequences. In a later analysis, CDR3 sequences and most-parsimonious VDJ recombination scenarios were assigned using the TCRdist pipeline. In a later analysis, each TCR beta chain was defined by its CDR3 amino acid sequence together with its V-gene family, and reads lacking a unique V-gene family were excluded. In a later analysis, some 600 highly shared, low-generation-probability nucleotide sequences were removed to address suspected cross-contamination and a sequencing artifact. In a later analysis, a clonal expansion index for each public chain was calculated from normalized within-repertoire ranks of inferred template counts. In a later analysis, generation probabilities were computed with a VDJ recombination model fitted to out-of-frame rearrangements, and the resulting probabilities were checked against IGoR. In a later analysis, TCR-TCR, TCR-HLA and TCR-CMV co-occurrence was scored with hypergeometric tests, and a repertoire-size bias correction was applied to TCR pairs. In a later analysis, false discovery rates were estimated by permuting HLA or CMV assignments 20 times. In a later analysis, co-occurring TCRs were grouped using DBSCAN, and TCRdist sequence similarity was added for clustering within HLA-allele-positive subsets. For co-occurrence clustering, repertoires with fewer than 30,000 or more than 120,000 public chains were excluded, along with about five repertoires with anomalous nucleotide sharing. What TCRdb holds here is the immuneACCESS table cut down to in-frame rearrangements. Part of the clones is not present; checked against another copy, under half of the missing clones reflect an unresolved V gene, and the others are unexplained. That table gives V, J and clone size, and the DNA gave D and trimming. The sample has some 130,000 clones on record, approximately 62% of them singletons. The top ten constitute 1.6% of the sample.

Overall results and qualifications from the work: The authors suggested that the approach could potentially be generalized to other disease states and immunological phenotypes. A further reported finding was that TCR beta sequences accurately predicted the HLA-A and HLA-B alleles for most subjects in the first cohort. Most TCR sequences were seen in very few donors, while some public TCRs were found in many individuals. For the cohort, immune exposure information was limited to CMV serostatus. Several of the top co-occurrence clusters appeared to be linked to parvovirus B19, influenza, CMV and Epstein-Barr virus, according to a later analysis. V-gene and J-gene trimming of TCR beta chains was associated with a missense DCLRE1C variant in a later genetic analysis, and the association was replicated in an independent cohort. The presence/absence analyses assumed that sequencing depth was roughly uniform across donors, and that assumption may not be true. According to a later genetic analysis, donors in an Asian-associated ancestry cluster had fewer N-insertions in productive TCRs than the approximately 650-donor mean. Correlated functional status among segregating V segments might reflect linkage disequilibrium, but an unknown experimental factor could not be ruled out. At a false discovery rate of 0.05, a later analysis linked under 20,000 TCR beta sequences to specific HLA alleles. A later analysis found that TCR association rates varied across HLA loci, with DRB1 alleles showing the most associated TCRs and HLA-C alleles the fewest. A cluster of highly shared sequence variants was judged likely to represent a technical artifact of the sequencing pipeline. Because counts were too low, around 18 rarely observed V segments, including chromosome 9 orphons, were left out of the earlier analysis of over 550 of the donors. Some IMGT-functional V segments, including TRBV6-2 and TRBV6-3, could not be told apart with the 87-base-pair reads, so those segments were excluded. Because HLA typing was unavailable for some donors at each locus, only the typed subset was used in association tests. Cytomegalovirus status was reported to be diagnosed by the classifier with high specificity and sensitivity in both the original and validation cohorts. In a later analysis, most CMV-associated TCR beta chains were found to appear HLA-restricted, with HLA associations seemingly driven largely by CMV exposure. The study gave a list of 150 to 200 TCR beta chains associated with cytomegalovirus. Only TCR beta chains were sequenced in this cohort, and the absence of alpha or paired-chain data limited detectable features. Compared with equally common non-associated chains, HLA-associated TCR beta chains in a later analysis were more clonally expanded and had lower generation probabilities. Assigning TCR associations to individual alleles was difficult when HLA alleles, especially DR and DQ, strongly co-occurred. In an earlier analysis of some 640 of the donors, most TCR beta V segments were observed in productive rearrangements about 87% or about 30% of the time, broadly matching IMGT annotations. Three of the identified cytomegalovirus-associated TCR beta chains were confirmed in vitro to be specific for cytomegalovirus antigens.

The cohort was made up of about 610 healthy bone marrow donors. At the time of sampling, every cohort member was nominally healthy, though immune exposures that went unrecorded were likely present. CMV serostatus was positive for almost 300 and negative for 352 of the 666 cohort members, and was not recorded for this donor. A peripheral blood sample was provided by each donor, and peripheral blood mononuclear cells were used for TCR beta sequencing. The Qiagen DNeasy Blood Extraction Kit was used to extract genomic DNA from the blood cell samples. The rearranged segments are TRBV7-2 and TRBJ1-5; too little of a D gene remains to name it. The clonotype originates from a human donor in good health. The sequenced sample was PBMCs. The CDR3 here reads CASSSHGNQPQHF. The DNA sequence is TGTGCCAGCAGCTCACACGGCAATCAGCCCCAGCATTTT.